These 2 T cell receptor beta chains were sequenced from one sample in a study of long-term antiretroviral therapy in people with HIV. Researchers ran immunoSEQ v3.0 at survey level. The method was immunoSEQ multiplex PCR; TCRdb's version includes in-frame clones alone and lacks a portion of them. The table has tens of thousands of clones, about 91% seen once. The starting material was unsorted PBMCs, obtained 4.4 years after starting antiretroviral therapy. The receptors here all came from a woman in her forties or fifties with HIV.

The chain couples TRBV27 to TRBJ1-2; D not certain. The CDR3 totals 13 residues. CDR1 is MNHEY, CDR2 SMNVEV, per germline (reference sequence). Trimming stripped 3 bases from V and 2 bases from J, with 7 bases between. CDR3 in DNA: TGTGCCAGCAGTTTGGCAACCAACTATGGCTACACCTTC. Translation: CASSLATNYGYTF.

The V call is TRBV18, the J call TRBJ1-2, with unresolved D. Trimming took off 4 bases at V and 4 bases at J, with 19 bases between the two ends. This CDR3 contains 16 residues. CDR1 is KGHSH, CDR2 LQKENI, per germline. CDR3 in amino acids: CASSQPNSNPLYGYTF. CDR3 coding DNA: TGTGCCAGCTCACAACCGAACAGTAACCCACTCTATGGCTACACCTTC.